This T cell receptor (beta chain) stems from a study of Ad26.COV2.S vaccination and SARS-CoV-2 variants. This sample's treatment: roughly 18 received Ad26.COV2.S at low or high dose, single or two shots; several received placebo; per-sample allocation not given. Day 63 after the first vaccine or placebo injection was the time point for sampling. Using immunoSEQ multiplex PCR, the repertoire was profiled, and TCRdb retains in-frame clones only, with some absent. The table lists a few hundred thousand clones, roughly 90% of them singletons. The V end was cut by 4 bases, the J end by 7 bases, with 8 bases between. This CDR3 is 11 amino acids long. Germline-derived CDR1 and CDR2 are SGHRS and YFSETQ.

The material sequenced was peripheral blood, taken in a trial of Ad26.COV2.S vaccine versus placebo. This sequence was found in a person aged 18-60 years who received the Ad26.COV2.S COVID-19 vaccine or a placebo. V gene TRBV5-1 combines with J gene TRBJ1-1; no clear D. CDR3 sequence reads: CASSGWDEAFF. CDR3 nucleotide sequence: TGCGCCAGCAGCGGGTGGGATGAAGCTTTCTTT.